This TCR beta chain was documented in a study of T-cell memory formation after mild COVID-19. Turning to this clonotype: The antigen is undetermined.

This CDR3 has 14 residues. The ends lost 7 bases at V and 7 bases at J; junction bases unmatched: 6. TCRdb re-called the 5' RACE reads with MiXCR, one entry per CDR3 protein. The sample contains approximately 480,000 distinct CDR3 sequences, 15% to 20% of which appear only once. General observations from the study: While clones contracting from day 15 to 85 were balanced between CD4 and CD8, later expanders leaned CD4+.

The sequence was collected from an adult woman who had mild COVID-19 (a few samples of this study predate the infection). Cell type and time point are not known. The sample taken for sequencing was PBMCs or a T cell subset sorted from them (not recorded which). The chain recombines TRBV12-3 or TRBV12-4 with TRBJ2-1, with 11 nucleotides matching TRBD2. The CDR3 is CASTLAGGGNEQFF. Written as DNA, the CDR3 is TGTGCCAGCACCCTAGCGGGGGGCGGGAATGAGCAGTTCTTC.